This T cell receptor beta chain was sequenced for a study of T cell responses to AZD1222 COVID-19 vaccine. This clone was found a few times. Its matching antigen is unknown. Study-wide results and limits: Once two AZD1222 doses were given, Spike-specific TCR breadth and depth went up. White British people made up most donors, females outnumbered males, and clonal diversity was possibly underestimated.

CDR3 length: 15 amino acids. V gave up 5 bases and J gave up 4 bases; unmatched junction bases: 8. Germline-derived CDR1 and CDR2 are MNHEY and SVGAGI. Only in-frame clones appear in the TCRdb table, and some are missing; sequencing was by immunoSEQ multiplex PCR. The sample consists of under 95,000 clones, about 90% of them appearing once. Some second doses came at about 4 weeks and others at about 12 weeks; these were pooled. This receptor was obtained from an adult who received the AZD1222 COVID-19 vaccine. The sequenced sample was peripheral blood, obtained 28 days after the second AZD1222 dose. The chain carries TRBV6-5 and TRBJ1-5; TRBD1 matches 7 bases. The CDR3 sequence: CASSKPGQPNQPQHF. In DNA, the CDR3 is TGTGCCAGCAGTAAACCGGGACAGCCTAATCAGCCCCAGCATTTT.